A selection of T cell receptor beta chains follows, all from one sample in a study of OX40 agonist ivuxolimab in advanced cancers. Method: immunoSEQ multiplex PCR; TCRdb's copy keeps in-frame clones and lacks some. The sample gives roughly 100,000 clones, 90% of which show up once; around 0.47% is in the top ten. The sequenced sample was CD4+ or CD8+ T cells sorted from blood, obtained in a trial of the OX40 agonist ivuxolimab. All receptors come from an adult with an advanced solid tumor such as melanoma, head and neck, liver or kidney cancer. Both conserved end residues are part of each CDR3.

V gene	J gene	CDR3 protein
TRBV5-1	TRBJ1-3	CASSLGGTGVSGNTIYF
TRBV6-1	TRBJ1-5	CASSPTANQPQHF
TRBV2	TRBJ2-1	CASIPPDGPNEQFF
TRBV27	TRBJ1-1	CASSFRENTEAFF
TRBV7-2	TRBJ2-3	CASSELAPRGGRGDTQYF
TRBV28	TRBJ2-6	CASSFSTSGANVLTF
TRBV30	TRBJ1-5	CAWRKGNQPQHF
TRBV6-6	TRBJ2-5	CASNDRGQETQYF
TRBV21-1	TRBJ1-1	CASRTGHQNTEAFF
TRBV7-2	TRBJ1-5	CASSPQGNQPQHF
TRBV11-2	TRBJ2-3	CASSSSWDTQYF
TRBV30	TRBJ1-4	CAWSVKGLDEKLFF
TRBV11-2	TRBJ2-3	CASSASRQRTDTQYF
TRBV5-1	TRBJ2-3	CASSAYGTSGGSTDTQYF
TRBV19	TRBJ1-2	CASSIDTPGYGYTF
TRBV9	TRBJ2-7	CASSVATGTGRYEQYF
TRBV6-1	TRBJ2-3	CASSYPDTQYF
TRBV21-1	TRBJ1-4	CASSRCRDQKEKLFF
TRBV7-9	TRBJ1-2	CASTPSGGGNYGYTF
TRBV6-1	TRBJ2-5	CASLGGNIQETQYF
TRBV14	TRBJ1-2	CASSQEKGFLYGYTF
TRBV7-2	TRBJ2-3	CASSDRLAGAYTDTQYF
TRBV5-5	TRBJ1-1	CASSLVADTEAFF
TRBV28	TRBJ1-1	CASSLGRNTEAFF
TRBV28	TRBJ1-4	CASRYSGQGAREKLFF
TRBV6-6	TRBJ2-1	CASRRNQQGMNEQFF
TRBV5-1	TRBJ2-6	CASSLTAGANVLTF
TRBV19	TRBJ1-6	CASSPSTGANSPLHF
TRBV25-1	TRBJ1-2	CASSEQGAEGYTF
TRBV28	TRBJ1-3	CASSLPRRGSGNTIYF
TRBV19	TRBJ1-3	CATSGRAPGNTIYF
TRBV30	TRBJ1-2	CAWTQGHSAMGYTF
TRBV30	TRBJ2-5	CAWSLKRQETQYF
TRBV28	TRBJ1-1	CASSPITGNTEAFF
TRBV7-2	TRBJ2-7	CASSNQRGGRREQYF
TRBV18	TRBJ2-2	CASSETLNTGELFF
TRBV25-1	TRBJ2-5	CASSDAGSPQETQYF
TRBV4-2	TRBJ2-1	CASGAGGSGYNEQFF
TRBV7-2	TRBJ2-7	CASSVPGTRSLYEQYF
TRBV9	TRBJ2-5	CASSEIQGRHGTQYF
TRBV5-6	TRBJ2-7	CASSLVQGAYEQYF
TRBV6-1	TRBJ1-2	CASSEQGDYGYTF
TRBV6-4	TRBJ2-2	CASSETANTGELFF
TRBV2	TRBJ2-7	CASRLSSGRKSEQYF
TRBV6-1	TRBJ2-1	CASRVSGGYNEQFF
TRBV28	TRBJ1-6	CASVSGGAVYNSPLHF
TRBV7-9	TRBJ1-5	CASSRTRGAGPQHF
TRBV6-1	TRBJ1-2	CASSGSQTGGGYTF